The clone carrying this TCR beta chain was counted between two and nine times. What it recognizes is unknown. These data belong to a study of CD8+ T cells in alopecia areata. It was cDNA, reverse transcribed from extracted RNA, that served as the sequencing template. TCRdb keeps only in-frame clones here, not all; method: immunoSEQ multiplex PCR. The sample yields roughly 120,000 clones, approximately 58% seen once. Overall study findings and caveats: The study also sequences resident alphabeta T cells of normal skin in scalp samples.

Germline lookup yields CDR1 SNHLY and CDR2 FYNNEI. CDR3 size: 13 residues. V was cut by 6 bases and J by 2 bases, with 10 bases left in between. Sorting of CD4+ and CD8+ T cells was performed on PBMCs. The rearrangement uses TRBV2 and TRBJ1-2, with D unresolved. The source material was CD4+ T cells sorted from blood. The sequence came from a human donor in good health. CDR3 residues: CASRFRQNYGYTF. The CDR3 DNA sequence: TGTGCCAGCAGATTTAGACAAAACTATGGCTACACCTTC. The full variable domain, its missing parts supplied by reference TRBV2 and TRBJ1-2, is EPEVTQTPSHQVTQMGQEVILRCVPISNHLYFYWYRQILGQKVEFLVSFYNNEISEKSEIFDDQFSVERPDGSNFTLKIRSTKLEDSAMYFCASRFRQNYGYTFGSGTRLTVV.